This T cell receptor (beta chain) comes out of a study of control samples from healthy donors and cancer patients. Libraries were prepared by immunoSEQ multiplex PCR; TCRdb keeps only in-frame clonotypes and omits some of them. The sample consists of 71,000 or so clones, roughly 89% of them appearing once. Trimming took off 6 bases at V and 2 bases at J, with 13 bases between the two ends. The CDR3 consists of 15 residues. Germline assignment: CDR1 MNHEY and CDR2 SVGAGI. This clone appeared once. The source is a man aged 55 to 70 with lung cancer. The gene calls are TRBV6-5 and TRBJ1-4; possibly TRBD1 for D (6 bases). The sequencing input was PBMCs. CDR3 loop: CASSRGGATNEKLFF. In nucleotides, the CDR3 is TGTGCCAGCAGCCGAGGGGGGGCCACTAATGAAAAACTGTTTTTT.